This T cell receptor beta chain came from a study of T cells in Graves' hyperthyroidism and ophthalmopathy (dated by TCRdb to the late 2010s). Study-wide context: Peripheral blood samples were taken at the time of initial diagnosis, prior to any treatment. The 75 to 100 discovery patients were randomly split 7:3 into training and test sets. The paper describes TCR Vbeta CDR3 sequencing of 120 to 150 peripheral blood samples, made up of 43 ophthalmopathy patients, 70 to 80 hyperthyroidism patients and 17 progressor patients. TCR V-J signatures able to tell the groups apart were searched for in a discovery cohort of more than 90 patients, of whom roughly 42 had Graves' ophthalmopathy and roughly 59 had stable Graves' hyperthyroidism. Following sampling, methimazole starting at 30 mg daily was given to hyperthyroidism patients, and high-dose intravenous methylprednisolone was given to ophthalmopathy patients. The study also compared thyroid tissue and blood T-cell repertoires from over 5 Graves' hyperthyroidism patients. An independent validation cohort of under 20 hyperthyroidism patients and 17 patients who later progressed to ophthalmopathy tested prospective prediction of ophthalmopathy.

Study-wide findings and limitations: A 13 V-J signature model separated ophthalmopathy from stable hyperthyroidism, with around 90% sensitivity and around 84% specificity in cross-validation and 80%/75% in testing. In validation, the model predicted progression to ophthalmopathy a median of roughly six months before onset, with roughly 70% sensitivity and roughly 73% specificity. Blood samples also contained most of the expanded thyroid clonotypes (frequency above 0.001), which suggests that blood repertoires may reflect thyroid immune responses. Sample size was not statistically predetermined, and blinding of investigators to group allocation was not performed.

Hyperthyroidism patients were newly diagnosed, with disease duration under 2 months, and aged 18 to 65 years. Exclusion was applied to patients with uncontrolled infections, other autoimmune diseases, pregnancy or lactation. Diagnoses relied on clinical symptoms, serum thyroxine and TRAb, thyroid ultrasound and orbital computed tomography. Blood from progressor patients was drawn when they were first diagnosed with hyperthyroidism, before any ophthalmopathy symptoms appeared. PBMCs were isolated from 7.5 to 10 ml of fresh peripheral blood by Ficoll-Paque density gradient centrifugation. Progressor patients were initially diagnosed with Graves' hyperthyroidism and developed ophthalmopathy during follow-up. Total RNA was extracted with Trizol reagent, and quality was checked on an Agilent 2100 Bioanalyzer. Amplification of TCR beta CDR3 regions was carried out from RNA transcripts. The TCR CDR3 was subjected to a first round of RT-PCR using the HTBI primer set and the Qiagen OneStep RT-PCR kit. Libraries were constructed in a second round of multiplex PCR, after which size selection and purification were carried out. The libraries were sequenced on an Illumina HiSeq2000 using paired-end 100 bp reads. As for how the authors treated the data: SOAPnuke was used to process the raw data, with reads discarded if the reads contained adapters or uncalled bases, had a mean Phred below 15, or lacked an exact constant-primer or identifier match. High-quality paired reads were merged using COPE v1.2.5, and each unique nucleotide sequence was defined as a clonotype. MiTCR v1.1 was used to align clonotypes to the IMGT TRBV, TRBD and TRBJ reference segments. Analysis was restricted to V-J combinations with a frequency above 0.0001, which covered 99.2% of repertoires. The TCS score was defined as the ratio of F50 (clonal expansion) to E x V (chaos), calculated using BLOSUM62-based TCRdist between CDR3 peptides within each V-J. Welch's t-statistics and random forest reduced several hundred V-J features to some 14, which were used in a naive Bayes classifier (R e1071). In TCRdb, the public reads were trimmed at Q25 with fastp and aligned with MiXCR, with productive beta chains retained. Entries that share a CDR3 protein sequence are merged under the most common genes and DNA. V and J calls and clone size were set by TCRdb, not the authors. The sample profile shows over 250,000 distinct CDR3 sequences; about 25% of them were found once. 25% to 30% of the sample is taken by the ten largest.

The germline ends are 9 bases apart after V is trimmed by 3 bases and J by 1 base. The CDR3, from cysteine to phenylalanine, totals 14 residues. CDR3 DNA only is kept here, 42 bases in frame from base 1. CDR1 and CDR2 (MDHEN, SYDVKM) derive from the germline V gene. As concerns this clonotype: Its antigen is not yet known. Base qualities are not at hand, and no much larger clone is one base apart.

Sequencing was performed on blood. The clonotype comes from a man between 40 and 49 years old with Graves' hyperthyroidism that later progressed to Graves' ophthalmopathy. The V and J segments used are TRBV28 and TRBJ1-1, with the D gene call left open. Here the CDR3 is given as CASSLKNRNTEAFF. The nucleotide sequence reads as follows: TGTGCCAGCAGTTTGAAGAACAGGAACACTGAAGCTTTCTTT.